This TCR beta chain originates from a study of blood T cell repertoires in COVID-19. The protocol was immunoSEQ multiplex PCR, while the TCRdb copy is restricted to in-frame clones and leaves out a portion. Seen here are about 41,000 clones, roughly 85% observed once, and the top ten hold under 4.5%. Germline CDR1 MNHEY, CDR2 SVGAGI. V shed 5 bases and J 2 bases; nucleotides not matched to a gene: 3. CDR3 length: 14 amino acids. The sequence was obtained from a man aged 55 to 70 with acute or convalescent COVID-19. The chain joins TRBV6-5 to TRBJ2-5, with TRBD2 matching over 9 bases. The sequenced sample consisted of peripheral blood. In nucleotides, the CDR3 is TGTGCCAGCAGTCTAGCGGGGAATCAAGAGACCCAGTACTTC. Amino acids: CASSLAGNQETQYF.